The 9 T cell receptor beta chains listed next were all sequenced from one sample in a study of CD8+ T cells in alopecia areata. Extracted RNA was reverse transcribed into cDNA, the sequencing template. Some clones are missing from TCRdb's copy, which holds only in-frame ones; the method was immunoSEQ multiplex PCR. The profile shows 150,000 to 200,000 clones, about 65% of them singletons. Treatment given: oral pan-JAK inhibitor, 5-10 mg twice daily. Sample: CD4+ T cells sorted from blood, taken around week 50, from a patient treated with tofacitinib. Every receptor here comes from a human donor with alopecia areata.

This chain links TRBV5-6 with TRBJ2-5, with a tentative D call TRBD2 (5 bases). V was cut by 2 bases and J by 0 bases, with 8 bases left in between. Germline CDR1 and CDR2: SGHDT and YYEEEE. The CDR3 has 14 residues. The CDR3 protein is CASSLAGNQETQYF. The CDR3 region has the DNA TGTGCCAGCAGCTTAGCCGGGAACCAAGAGACCCAGTACTTC. The variable domain in full, completed from reference TRBV5-6 and TRBJ2-5, reads DAGVTQSPTHLIKTRGQQVTLRCSPKSGHDTVSWYQQALGQGPQFIFQYYEEEERQRGNFPDRFSGHQFPNYSSELNVNALLLGDSALYLCASSLAGNQETQYFGPGTRLLVL.

J is TRBJ1-1 and V is TRBV5-1; TRBD1 agrees at 7 bases. CDR1 and CDR2 from the germline V gene are SGHRS and YFSETQ. Trimming took 4 bases from V and 1 from J; bases not matched to a gene: 7. This CDR3 contains 15 residues. This chain's CDR3 is CASSPHRGRNTEAFF. DNA for the CDR3: TGCGCCAGCAGCCCGCACAGGGGCAGGAACACTGAAGCTTTCTTT.

This clone was detected only once. The V and J genes are TRBV5-6 and TRBJ2-5; D might be TRBD2 (6 bases). There are 15 residues in the CDR3. Germline CDR1 is SGHDT and CDR2 is YYEEEE. The ends were cut back, 3 bases at V and 2 bases at J, with 14 bases in the middle. Here the CDR3 reads CASSWGDWRQETQYF. CDR3 DNA sequence: TGTGCCAGCAGCTGGGGGGACTGGAGACAAGAGACCCAGTACTTC.

The chain recombines TRBV29-1 with TRBJ1-1, with a weak D call TRBD1 (5 bases). The CDR3 has 13 amino acids. CDR1 and CDR2 (germline): SQVTM, ANQGSEA. Trimming removed 4 bases from V and 3 bases from J, with 12 bases in between. Here the CDR3 DNA reads TGCAGCGTTGGGAGGGGATTGGACACTGAAGCTTTCTTT. This codes for CSVGRGLDTEAFF.

The chain joins TRBV27 to TRBJ2-3; no reliable D call. Germline V gene sequence: CDR1 MNHEY, CDR2 SMNVEV (reference sequence). This CDR3 has 13 amino acids. Deletions cut 3 bases from V and 4 bases from J, with 8 bases between. The CDR3 region is CASSFGLSDTQYF. DNA of the CDR3: TGTGCCAGCAGTTTCGGGCTCTCAGATACGCAGTATTTT.

The count of this clone is one. The V and J genes are TRBV2 and TRBJ1-2; D is uncertain. CDR3 length: 13 amino acids. V lost 4 bases and J lost 6, with 12 bases in between. From germline, CDR1 is SNHLY and CDR2 FYNNEI. DNA for the CDR3: TGTGCCAGCAGTGCGCACAGTCAGGATGGCTACACCTTC. Residues: CASSAHSQDGYTF.

This chain connects TRBV2 to TRBJ1-2; no reliable D call. Germline V gene sequence: CDR1 SNHLY, CDR2 FYNNEI. Deletions cut 8 bases from V and 1 base from J, with 11 bases between. There are 13 residues in the CDR3. The CDR3: CASSESGNYGYTF. The CDR3 region has the DNA TGTGCCAGCTCGGAAAGTGGTAACTATGGCTACACCTTC.

This clone was recorded a few times. The chain employs TRBV29-1 and TRBJ1-1, with a possible D match to TRBD1 (5 bases). Germline V lookup: CDR1 SQVTM, CDR2 ANQGSEA. Trimming pared 4 bases from V and 0 bases from J, leaving 12 bases between. CDR3 length: 14 residues. The CDR3 loop reads CSVGGQRMNTEAFF. CDR3 bases: TGCAGCGTTGGGGGCCAGCGCATGAACACTGAAGCTTTCTTT.

This chain connects TRBV6-1 to TRBJ2-3, with D perhaps matching TRBD2 (6 bases). Between the trimmed V and J ends, which lost 1 base and 3 bases, there was a span of 11 bases. Germline CDR1 is MNHNS and CDR2 is SASEGT. This CDR3 is 15 amino acids long. The CDR3 loop reads CASSEGTIETDTQYF. The CDR3 DNA reads as TGTGCCAGCAGTGAAGGGACTATAGAGACAGATACGCAGTATTTT.